Following are 16 T cell receptor beta chains from one sample sequenced in a study of T-cell memory formation after mild COVID-19. TCRdb fed the 5' RACE reads into MiXCR, producing one record per CDR3 protein. The sample consists of hundreds of thousands of distinct CDR3 sequences, around 14% of them appearing once. The sample consisted of PBMCs or a T cell subset sorted from them (not recorded which). The receptors stem from a man younger than 35 who had mild COVID-19 (a few samples of this study predate the infection). Cell type and time point are not known.

This clonotype has a handful of counts. The rearrangement uses TRBV6-2 or TRBV6-3 and TRBJ2-2; possibly TRBD2 for D (5 bases). The length of the CDR3 is 16 residues. CDR1 is MNHEY and CDR2 is SVGEGT in the germline V gene. The ends were cut back, 4 bases at V and 1 base at J, with 13 bases in the middle. The CDR3 here is CASSLRLALNTGELFF. CDR3 nucleotides: TGTGCCAGCAGTTTGAGGCTAGCCCTGAACACCGGGGAGCTGTTTTTT.

J is TRBJ1-5 and V is TRBV29-1; tentative D call: TRBD1 (5 bases). The germline V gene encodes CDR1 SQVTM and CDR2 ANQGSEA. V lost 4 bases, J lost 6 bases, and 10 bases lay in between. This CDR3 comprises 12 residues. The CDR3 loop reads CSVALQGQPQHF. CDR3 coding DNA: TGCAGCGTTGCACTTCAGGGTCAGCCCCAGCATTTT. Supplemented by reference TRBV29-1 and TRBJ1-5, the full variable domain reads SAVISQKPSRDICQRGTSLTIQCQVDSQVTMMFWYRQQPGQSLTLIATANQGSEATYESGFVIDKFPISRPNLTFSTLTVSNMSPEDSSIYLCSVALQGQPQHFGDGTRLSIL.

The genes are TRBV20-1 and TRBJ1-2; TRBD1 might be the D (6 bases). This CDR3 is 9 amino acids long. Trimming cost V 7 bases and J 8 bases, with 8 bases left between them. CDR1 and CDR2 from the germline V gene are DFQATT and SNEGSKA (reference sequence). The CDR3: CSDDRGYTF. The CDR3 DNA sequence: TGCAGTGATGACAGGGGCTACACCTTC.

The chain uses TRBV27 and TRBJ1-2; D unresolved. This CDR3 has 14 amino acids. The V end lost 8 bases, the J end lost 5 bases, and 18 bases lay between the germline ends. Per germline, CDR1 MNHEY and CDR2 SMNVEV (reference sequence). The DNA for the CDR3 is TGTGCCAGCCGCCCCGGCAGCCAACGGTATGGCTACACCTTC. This codes for CASRPGSQRYGYTF.

This clonotype has a handful of counts. The CDR3 spells CASGAPLGEYEQYV. The CDR3, as DNA: TGTGCCAGCGGTGCCCCATTGGGAGAATACGAGCAGTACGTC. The V call is TRBV6-2 or TRBV6-3, the J call TRBJ2-7; D is possibly TRBD2 (5 bases). The germline V gene encodes CDR1 MNHEY and CDR2 SVGEGT. There are 14 residues in the CDR3. V lost 8 bases and J 4 bases, leaving 18 bases between the germline ends.

This clonotype was seen more than once but under ten times. The CDR3 protein is CASSQDYRGGDTQYF. Here the CDR3 DNA reads TGCGCCAGCAGCCAAGATTACAGGGGAGGGGATACGCAGTATTTT. The chain has TRBV4-3 and TRBJ2-3; D possibly matches TRBD1 or TRBD2 (7 bases each). The V end lost 0 bases, the J end lost 6 bases, and 13 bases lay between the germline ends. CDR1 LGHNA and CDR2 YSLEER come from the germline V gene. The CDR3 is 15 residues long.

The chain couples TRBV12-3 or TRBV12-4 to TRBJ2-1; 8 bases fit TRBD1. The CDR3 covers 13 residues. The junction had 4 bases not matched to a gene; V was cut back by 5 bases and J by 7 bases. In DNA, the CDR3 is TGTGCCAGCAGTCGTAGACAGGGGAATGAGCAGTTCTTC. It codes for CASSRRQGNEQFF.

This clonotype was picked up a small number of times. The V call is TRBV5-1, the J call TRBJ1-6; 8 bases match TRBD1. The CDR3 consists of 15 residues. J was trimmed by 7 bases and V by 7 bases; bases with no gene match: 10. Germline V CDR1 and CDR2: SGHRS, YFSETQ. The CDR3 protein is CASAAGGASNSPLHF. The CDR3 DNA sequence: TGCGCCAGCGCAGCAGGGGGCGCCTCCAATTCACCCCTCCACTTT.

CDR3 amino acids: CATTRDRGGSDYGYTF. CDR3 nucleotide sequence: TGTGCCACGACCCGGGACAGGGGAGGTTCGGACTATGGCTACACCTTC. The gene calls are TRBV15 and TRBJ1-2, with 10 bases aligning to TRBD1. Per germline, CDR1 LNHNV and CDR2 YYDKDF (reference sequence). Trimming at V came to 9 bases and at J to 3 bases, leaving 13 bases not matched to a gene. The CDR3 is 16 residues long.

The rearrangement links TRBV7-2 to TRBJ2-1, with D hard to call. The tail of the sequence fits TRBJ2-5 better, so the J call may be wrong. Germline CDR1 is SGHTA and CDR2 is FQGNSA. This CDR3 contains 14 residues. CDR3 amino acids: CASSLEPSRETQYF. The CDR3 DNA sequence: TGTGCCAGCAGCTTAGAACCGAGCAGGGAGACCCAGTACTTC.

This clonotype was observed many times. J is TRBJ2-2 and V is TRBV4-1; D is unresolved. Per the germline V gene, CDR1 is MGHRA and CDR2 is YSYEKL. CDR3 length: 15 amino acids. V shed 1 base and J shed 1 base, with 7 bases lying between them. The CDR3 coding sequence is TGCGCCAGCAGCCAAGTCCCAGGGAACACCGGGGAGCTGTTTTTT. Residues: CASSQVPGNTGELFF.

This sequence joins TRBV7-2 and TRBJ2-1; TRBD1 matches 7 bases. CDR3 length: 15 amino acids. V dropped 5 bases and J dropped 2; count of bases not matched to a gene: 6. Germline V gives CDR1 SGHTA, CDR2 FQGNSA. CDR3 DNA sequence: TGTGCCAGCAGCCAGTGGACAGGAACCTACAATGAGCAGTTCTTC. Encoded protein: CASSQWTGTYNEQFF.

This clonotype appeared a few times. The chain links TRBV4-1 to TRBJ2-2; D gene uncertain. The length of the CDR3 is 13 residues. The germline CDR1 and CDR2 sequences are MGHRA and YSYEKL. V lost 4 bases and J 7 bases, leaving 10 bases between the germline ends. Here the CDR3 DNA reads TGCGCCAGCAGCCCCGAATTCGGCGGGGAGCTGTTTTTT. This translates into CASSPEFGGELFF.

The chain links TRBV18 to TRBJ2-1; possibly TRBD2 for D (6 bases). V was trimmed by 3 bases and J by 5 bases, leaving 11 bases between them. CDR1 KGHSH and CDR2 LQKENI come from the germline V gene. The CDR3 has 14 residues. CDR3 bases: TGTGCCAGCTCACCCGCTAGCGCCAACAATGAGCAGTTCTTC. Amino acid sequence: CASSPASANNEQFF.

A few counts support this clonotype. The chain recombines TRBV6-2 or TRBV6-3 with TRBJ1-3, with D possibly matching TRBD1 (5 bases). There are 15 residues in the CDR3. Germline CDR1 reads MNHEY; CDR2 reads SVGEGT. The V and J ends lost 2 bases and 4 bases respectively, with 12 bases between them. CDR3 amino acids: CASSYRGTYGNTIYF. The CDR3 DNA sequence: TGTGCCAGCAGTTACCGTGGGACGTACGGAAACACCATATATTTT.

The genes are TRBV7-8 and TRBJ1-2, with 11 positions matching TRBD1. Germline values: CDR1 SGHVS, CDR2 FQNEAQ. Unmatched junction bases numbered 12, after V lost 4 bases and J lost 8 bases. CDR3 length: 16 residues. The CDR3 region has the DNA TGTGCCAGCAGCTCTCGGACAGGGGGCGCGGTTAGGGGCTACACCTTC. Its translation: CASSSRTGGAVRGYTF.